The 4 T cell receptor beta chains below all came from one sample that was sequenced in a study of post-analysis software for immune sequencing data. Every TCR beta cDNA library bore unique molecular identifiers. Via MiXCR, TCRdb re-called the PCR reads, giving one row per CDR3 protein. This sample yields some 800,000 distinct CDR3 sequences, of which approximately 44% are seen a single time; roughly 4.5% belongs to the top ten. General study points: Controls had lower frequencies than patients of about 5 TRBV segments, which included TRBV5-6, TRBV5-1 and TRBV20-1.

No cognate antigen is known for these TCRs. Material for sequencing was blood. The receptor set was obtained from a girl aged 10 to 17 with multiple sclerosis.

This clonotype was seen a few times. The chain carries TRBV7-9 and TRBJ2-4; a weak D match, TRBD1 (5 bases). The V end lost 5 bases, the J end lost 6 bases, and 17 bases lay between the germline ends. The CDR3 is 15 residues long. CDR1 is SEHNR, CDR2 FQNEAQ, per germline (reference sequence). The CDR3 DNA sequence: TGTGCCAGCAGCCAAGGGTCAGGGTCGGGAAACATTCAGTACTTC. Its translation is CASSQGSGSGNIQYF.

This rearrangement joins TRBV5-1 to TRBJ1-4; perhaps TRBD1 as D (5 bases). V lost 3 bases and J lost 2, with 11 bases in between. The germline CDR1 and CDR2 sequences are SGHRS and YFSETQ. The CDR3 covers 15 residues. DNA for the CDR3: TGCGCCAGCAGCTACAGGACCTTCACTAATGAAAAACTGTTTTTT. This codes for CASSYRTFTNEKLFF.

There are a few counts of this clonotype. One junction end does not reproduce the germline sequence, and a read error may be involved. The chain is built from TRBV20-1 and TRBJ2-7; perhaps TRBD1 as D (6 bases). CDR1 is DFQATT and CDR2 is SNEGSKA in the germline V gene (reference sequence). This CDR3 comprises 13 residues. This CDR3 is CSPRGTTSHEQYF. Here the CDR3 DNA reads TGCAGTCCCAGGGGCACTACCTCCCACGAGCAGTACTTC.

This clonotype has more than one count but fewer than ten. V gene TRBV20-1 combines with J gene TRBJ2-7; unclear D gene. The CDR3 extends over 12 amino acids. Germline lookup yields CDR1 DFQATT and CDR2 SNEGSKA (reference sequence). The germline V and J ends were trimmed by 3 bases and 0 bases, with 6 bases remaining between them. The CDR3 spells CSASSSSYEQYF. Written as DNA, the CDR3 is TGCAGTGCTAGCAGCAGCTCCTACGAGCAGTACTTC.